Presented here are 11 T cell receptor delta chains from one specimen sequenced in a study of DNA immune sequencing with unique molecular identifiers (dated by TCRdb to about 2020). The method behind the library was multiplex PCR. Sequencing was performed on an Illumina MiniSeq. A 32-plex assay with primers for all 8 TRDV and 4 TRDJ genes covering the CDR3 was used to amplify genomic DNA. A 12-nucleotide UMI was introduced during around 3 barcoding PCR cycles, after which a second PCR was performed with Illumina adapter primers. TCRdb processed the public reads again with the CATT caller, after which rows with matching DNA were combined. Here the sample has thousands of delta-chain clones; about a tenth occur a single time. The ten largest clones take up roughly 50% of the sample. The sequencing sample was made of gamma-delta T cells enriched from blood buffy coat, or unenriched PBMCs (not recorded which). The receptors here all came from a human donor in good health.

About this clone itself: An end of the junction differs from the germline gene, which may be a read error. This rearrangement joins TRDV1 to TRDJ1, with 12 bases identical to TRDD3. As TCRdb names no J gene, one was assigned here on the basis of a DNA match to germline. Germline-derived CDR1 and CDR2 are TSWWSYY and QGS. The CDR3 is 24 residues long. The CDR3 sequence is CSGERLDDRSWGIRKRIGVDKLIF. CDR3 DNA sequence: TGCTCTGGGGAACGTCTTGACGACCGGTCCTGGGGGATACGCAAACGGATTGGTGTCGATAAACTCATCTTT.

This clone has a handful of counts. This likely stems from a read error, as it lies one base from a far larger clone. Different DNA sequences within this sample yield the same CDR3. The V call is TRDV2, the J call TRDJ1; perhaps TRDD3 as D (6 bases). The length of the CDR3 is 17 residues. The V gene's germline CDR1 is GEAIGNYY and CDR2 EKD. The CDR3 nucleotides read TGCGCCTGTGACACCGTTGGGGGGAAAGGAACAGCCGATAAACTCATCTTT. Encoded protein: CACDTVGGKGTADKLIF.

There are a few counts of this clone. This DNA's translation and the protein TCRdb lists, from a much larger clone, do not match at residue 4, likely due to a read error; the protein shown is translated from the DNA. The rearrangement joins TRDV2 to TRDJ1; 8 bases align to TRDD3. This CDR3 has 20 amino acids. The germline CDR1 and CDR2 sequences are GEAIGNYY and EKD. The CDR3 protein is CACVTLRVSGGHEYTDKLIF. The CDR3 DNA reads TGTGCCTGTGTCACCCTGAGGGTTTCTGGGGGACACGAGTACACCGATAAACTCATCTTT.

This clone was counted once. The assigned J gene is TRDJ1, but the V gene is uncalled; whether TRDD3, the table's D call, matches the DNA was not checked. This CDR3 has 24 amino acids. CDR3: CACDTVLKQPGLQKGSYGTDKLIF. The CDR3 coding sequence is TGTGCCTGTGACACAGTCTTGAAGCAGCCTGGGCTTCAGAAAGGGTCATACGGAACCGATAAACTCATCTTT.

By its share, this clone is medium-sized. This sample includes further DNA sequences coding for the same CDR3. The J gene is TRDJ1, the V gene TRDV2; 8 bases agree with TRDD2. V dropped 3 bases and J dropped 1; count of bases not matched to a gene: 18. The CDR3 contains 19 residues. Germline V gives CDR1 GEAIGNYY, CDR2 EKD. In nucleotides, the CDR3 is TGTGCCTGTGACTTGACTTCCTACGGGGGGTCCAGACTCACCGATAAACTCATCTTT. Amino acid sequence: CACDLTSYGGSRLTDKLIF.

Only a few counts were recorded for this clone. A far larger clone is just one base off, so this is likely a read error. Within the sample, other DNA sequences also encode this same CDR3. J is TRDJ3 and V is TRDV2; D remains unclear. Germline V gene sequence: CDR1 GEAIGNYY, CDR2 EKD. CDR3 length equals 20 residues. With 0 bases removed from V and 0 bases from J, the gap between germline ends came to 17 bases. Written as DNA, the CDR3 is TGTGCCTGTGACACCGTGCTGACCTTAGGGAGCTCCTGGGACACCCGACAGATGTTTTTC. Amino acid sequence: CACDTVLTLGSSWDTRQMFF.

The chain couples TRAV29/DV5 to TRDJ1; 8 bases are shared with TRDD2. TCRdb offers no J gene call, so here the DNA was matched to germline to obtain one. The CDR3 has 20 residues. Trimming took 1 base from V and 0 from J; bases not matched to a gene: 20. Germline values: CDR1 NSMFDY, CDR2 ISSIKDK. CDR3 DNA: TGTGCAGCAAGCTGCACCCCGACTTCCTACTCTGGGGACTACACCGATAAACTCATCTTT. Amino acids: CAASCTPTSYSGDYTDKLIF.

Regarding this clone: It differs at one base from a far larger clone, so likely a read error. This specimen includes other DNA sequences encoding the same CDR3. The chain joins TRDV2 to TRDJ1; 9 bases are a match to TRDD3. This CDR3 is built from 17 residues. V shed 0 bases and J 2 bases; nucleotides not matched to a gene: 9. The germline gives CDR1 GEAIGNYY, CDR2 EKD. The CDR3 sequence is CACDTVGGYAGTDKLIF. The CDR3 DNA follows: TGTGCCTGTGACACCGTTGGGGGATATGCTGGGACCGATAAACTCATCTTT.

This clone was detected only a few times. This chain connects TRDV2 to TRDJ1; 9 nucleotides agree with TRDD3. The CDR3 consists of 16 residues. After removal of 1 base from V and 1 base from J, the junction contained 6 bases not matched to a gene. Germline V gene lookup returns CDR1 GEAIGNYY and CDR2 EKD. CDR3 amino acids: CACDTSYWGTTDKLIF. CDR3 DNA sequence: TGTGCCTGTGACACGAGCTACTGGGGGACCACCGATAAACTCATCTTT.

Of note for this clone: The protein that TCRdb holds for this DNA derives from a much larger clone and differs from the translated DNA at residue 10, which likely indicates a read error; the protein shown here is translated from the DNA. V is TRDV2 and J is TRDJ3, with TRDD3 matching 11 bases. After removal of 4 bases from V and 0 bases from J, the junction contained 10 bases not matched to a gene. Germline values: CDR1 GEAIGNYY, CDR2 EKD. This CDR3 spans 20 amino acids. This chain's CDR3 is CACDPIVLGDSSWDTRQMFF. As DNA, the CDR3 is TGTGCCTGTGATCCCATTGTACTGGGGGATAGCTCCTGGGACACCCGACAGATGTTTTTC.

This clone has a count of ten or more. Different DNA sequences within this sample yield the same CDR3. The V gene is TRDV2, the J gene TRDJ2, with D perhaps TRDD2 (6 bases). This CDR3 is 20 amino acids long. CDR1 and CDR2 from the germline V gene are GEAIGNYY and EKD. V was trimmed by 0 bases and J by 6 bases, leaving 28 bases between them. In DNA form, the CDR3 reads TGTGCCTGTGACACCGGCTCCCTTCCAATTCGTCGGGCCACAGCAGCACAACTCTTCTTT. Its protein product is CACDTGSLPIRRATAAQLFF.